This T cell receptor beta chain was captured by sequencing in a study of cytomegalovirus exposure and HLA in healthy donors. The study ran its PCR with 60 Vbeta and 13 Jbeta primers. TCRdb's copy holds only in-frame clones and misses some; the assay was immunoSEQ multiplex PCR. The data show approximately 100,000 clones, about three quarters seen once. V lost 3 bases to trimming and J lost 4 bases, with 3 bases between them. This CDR3 is built from 12 residues. Germline CDR1 is MNHEY and CDR2 is SMNVEV (reference sequence). About this clone: Antigen specificity is unknown.

Broader study findings: A prior analysis recorded that most TCR beta V segments were productive about 87% or about 30% of the time. CMV serostatus was the only recorded immune exposure for donors.

J is TRBJ2-2 and V is TRBV27; no clear D gene. This clonotype was sampled from a woman between 18 and 29 years old in good health and CMV-seropositive. The sample was PBMCs. CDR3 protein: CASSFSTGELFF. The CDR3 DNA sequence: TGTGCCAGCAGTTTCAGCACCGGGGAGCTGTTTTTT.